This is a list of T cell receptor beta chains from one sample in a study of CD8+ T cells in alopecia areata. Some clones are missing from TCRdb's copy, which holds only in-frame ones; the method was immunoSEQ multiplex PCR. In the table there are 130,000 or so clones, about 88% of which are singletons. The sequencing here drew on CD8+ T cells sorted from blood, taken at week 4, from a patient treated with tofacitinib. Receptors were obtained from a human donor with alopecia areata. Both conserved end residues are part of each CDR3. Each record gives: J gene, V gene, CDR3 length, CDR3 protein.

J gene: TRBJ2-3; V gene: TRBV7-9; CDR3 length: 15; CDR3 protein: CASSSSGTGTDTQYF
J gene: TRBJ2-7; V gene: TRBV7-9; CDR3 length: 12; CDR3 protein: CASLGGTYEQYF
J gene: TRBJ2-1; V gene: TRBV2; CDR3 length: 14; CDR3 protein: CASTPWPSDNEQFF
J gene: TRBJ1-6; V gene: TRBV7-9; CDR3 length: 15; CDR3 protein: CASSRRVIPNSPLHF
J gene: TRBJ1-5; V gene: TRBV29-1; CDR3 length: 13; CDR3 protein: CSVKWRADQPQHF
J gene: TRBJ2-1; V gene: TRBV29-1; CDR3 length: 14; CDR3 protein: CSVSGTSSYNEQFF
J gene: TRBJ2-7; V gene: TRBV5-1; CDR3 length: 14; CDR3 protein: CASSFTGEGLEQYF
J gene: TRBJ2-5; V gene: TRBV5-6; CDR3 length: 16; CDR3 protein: CASSLIPGTGEETQYF
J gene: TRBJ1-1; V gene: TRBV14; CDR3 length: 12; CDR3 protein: CASSQAEVEAFF
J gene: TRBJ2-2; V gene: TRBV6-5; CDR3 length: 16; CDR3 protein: CASSYSLGQPTGELFF
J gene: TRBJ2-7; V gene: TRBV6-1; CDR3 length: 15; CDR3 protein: CASPPQASGIYEQYF
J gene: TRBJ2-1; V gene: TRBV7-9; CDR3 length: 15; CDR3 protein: CASSKLGQGLDEQFF
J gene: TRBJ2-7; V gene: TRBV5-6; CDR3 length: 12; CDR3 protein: CASSLGQVEQYF
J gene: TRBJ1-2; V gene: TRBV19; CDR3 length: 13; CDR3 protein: CASKPREPYGYTF
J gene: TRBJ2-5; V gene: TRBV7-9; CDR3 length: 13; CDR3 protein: CASSPDNQETQYF
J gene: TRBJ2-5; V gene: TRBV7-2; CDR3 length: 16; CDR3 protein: CASRIRSDRDQETQYF
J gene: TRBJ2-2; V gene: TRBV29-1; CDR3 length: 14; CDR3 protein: CSVDGLTGTGELFF
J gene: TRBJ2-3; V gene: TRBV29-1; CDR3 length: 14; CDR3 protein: CSGNGAFGTDTQYF
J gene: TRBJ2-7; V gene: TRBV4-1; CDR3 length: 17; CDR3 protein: CASSQELASGTLYEQYF
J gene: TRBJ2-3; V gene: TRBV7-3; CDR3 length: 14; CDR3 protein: CASSASGGTDTQYF
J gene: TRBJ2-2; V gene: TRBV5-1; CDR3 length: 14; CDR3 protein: CASSFDPGTGELFF
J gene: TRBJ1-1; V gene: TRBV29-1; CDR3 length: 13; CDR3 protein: CSVSGSLNTEAFF
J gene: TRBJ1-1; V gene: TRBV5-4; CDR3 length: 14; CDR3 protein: CASSGTTDNTEAFF
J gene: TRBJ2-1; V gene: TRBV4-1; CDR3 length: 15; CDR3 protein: CASSQGFPRENEQFF
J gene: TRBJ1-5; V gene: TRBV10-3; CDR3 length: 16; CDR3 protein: CAISEMTGDVGQPQHF
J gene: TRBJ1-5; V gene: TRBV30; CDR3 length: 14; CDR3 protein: CAWSVSGGDQPQHF
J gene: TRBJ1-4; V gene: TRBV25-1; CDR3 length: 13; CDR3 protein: CASSEGSGEKLFF
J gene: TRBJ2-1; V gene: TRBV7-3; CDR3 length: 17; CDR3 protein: CASSHRASGRPNNEQFF
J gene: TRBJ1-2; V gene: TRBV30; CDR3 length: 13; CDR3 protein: CAWNRRGNYGYTF
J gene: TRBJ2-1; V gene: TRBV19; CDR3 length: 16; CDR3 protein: CASSIGTRSSYNEQFF
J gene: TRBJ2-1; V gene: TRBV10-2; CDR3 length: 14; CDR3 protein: CASAALAGANEQFF
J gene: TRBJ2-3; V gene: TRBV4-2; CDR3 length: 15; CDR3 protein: CASSQARGGGDTQYF
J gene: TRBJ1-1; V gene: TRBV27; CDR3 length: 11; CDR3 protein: CASSFSGVSFF
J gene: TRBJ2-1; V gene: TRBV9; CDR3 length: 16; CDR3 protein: CASSVRHGRPDNEQFF
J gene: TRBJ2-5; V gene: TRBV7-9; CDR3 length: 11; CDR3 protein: CASSLQETQYF
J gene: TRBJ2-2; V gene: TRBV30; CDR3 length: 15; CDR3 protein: CAWRAGTGDTGELFF
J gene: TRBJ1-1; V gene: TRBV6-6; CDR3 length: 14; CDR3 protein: CASTRGLQNTEAFF
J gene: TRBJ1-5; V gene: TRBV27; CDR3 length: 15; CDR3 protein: CASSLGTGGNQPQHF
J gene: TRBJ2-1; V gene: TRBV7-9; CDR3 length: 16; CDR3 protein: CASSLNCDVPYNEQFF
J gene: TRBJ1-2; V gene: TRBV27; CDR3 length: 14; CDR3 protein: CASSLSQASYGYTF
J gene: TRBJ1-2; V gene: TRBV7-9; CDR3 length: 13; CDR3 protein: CASSLGANYGYTF
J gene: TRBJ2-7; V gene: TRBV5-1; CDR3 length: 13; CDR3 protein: CASSLGTGDEQYF
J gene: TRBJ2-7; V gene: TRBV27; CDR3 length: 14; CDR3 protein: CASSSDGGYYEQYF
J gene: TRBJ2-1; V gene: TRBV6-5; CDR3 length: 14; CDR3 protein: CASSYGLARNEQFF
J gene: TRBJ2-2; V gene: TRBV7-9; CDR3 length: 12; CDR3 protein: CASTQGAGELFF
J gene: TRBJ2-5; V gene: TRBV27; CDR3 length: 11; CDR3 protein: CASSSSQTQYF
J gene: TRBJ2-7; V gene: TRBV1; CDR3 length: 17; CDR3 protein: CTSSQDPKQPHSYEQYF
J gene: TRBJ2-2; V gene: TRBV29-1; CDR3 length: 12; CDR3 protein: CSVEDTTGELFF
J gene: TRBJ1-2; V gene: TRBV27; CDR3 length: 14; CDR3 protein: CASSPYPGTGGYTF
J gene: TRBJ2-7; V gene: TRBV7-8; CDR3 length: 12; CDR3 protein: CASSGLAYEQYF
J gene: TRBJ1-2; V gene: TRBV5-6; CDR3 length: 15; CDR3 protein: CASSLSAVSRHGYTF
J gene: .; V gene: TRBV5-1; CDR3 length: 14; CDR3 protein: CASSSGQGEDEQYF
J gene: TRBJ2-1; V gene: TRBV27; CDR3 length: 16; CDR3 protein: CASSVFRPRSYNEQFF
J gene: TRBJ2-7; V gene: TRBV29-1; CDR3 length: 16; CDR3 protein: CSVEEGRAGGKYEQYF
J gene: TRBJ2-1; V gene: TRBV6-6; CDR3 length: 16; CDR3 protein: CASSPGGPLSYNEQFF
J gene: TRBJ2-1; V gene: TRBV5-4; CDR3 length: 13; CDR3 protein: CASSLDGYNEQFF
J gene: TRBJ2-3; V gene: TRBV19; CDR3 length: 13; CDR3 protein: CASSMLAGDTQYF
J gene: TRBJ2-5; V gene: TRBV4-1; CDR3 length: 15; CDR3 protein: CASSQATKGSETQYF
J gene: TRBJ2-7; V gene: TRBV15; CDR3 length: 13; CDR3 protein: CATSAQVSYEQYF
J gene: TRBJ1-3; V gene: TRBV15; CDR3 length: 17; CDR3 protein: CATSNRPGGGLGNTIYF